This is a list of T cell receptor beta chains from one sample in a study of cytomegalovirus exposure and HLA in healthy donors. The data were produced by immunoSEQ multiplex PCR, yet TCRdb's version contains in-frame clones alone and is incomplete. The sample records some 190,000 clones, more than 60% being singletons. The sample taken for sequencing was PBMCs. These receptors all stem from a young man in good health and CMV-seronegative. The CDR3 runs from the conserved cysteine through the conserved F or W. D genes are given only for firm matches. A clone size is listed for some rows: how often the clone was seen (once, few, many), or a class if it is expanded.

v_gene	j_gene	d_gene	abundance	CDR3nt	CDR3aa
TRBV7-9	TRBJ1-5	-	-	TGTGCCAGCAGCTTTTCGGGGGGCGTTCAGCCCCAGCATTTT	CASSFSGGVQPQHF
TRBV11-3	TRBJ2-1	-	-	TGTGCCACCGACTCCTTCGGAGAACAAAACAATGAGCAGTTCTTC	CATDSFGEQNNEQFF
TRBV11-2	TRBJ1-1	TRBD1	-	TGTGCCAGCAGCTTAGAGAAGCGGGGACAGGGGATGAACACTGAAGCTTTCTTT	CASSLEKRGQGMNTEAFF
TRBV5-5	TRBJ1-2	-	-	TGTGCCAGCACCCCCCCCGCGGGCCCGGACTATGGCTACACCTTC	CASTPPAGPDYGYTF
TRBV7-2	TRBJ2-3	TRBD2	once	TGTGCCAGCAGCTCCCGGGGGGGCGTGGATACGCAGTATTTT	CASSSRGGVDTQYF
TRBV7-6	TRBJ1-6	-	-	TGTGCCAGCAGCTCCTACAGGGTTGGGAGCTCCTATAATTCACCCCTCCACTTT	CASSSYRVGSSYNSPLHF
TRBV7-9	TRBJ2-3	-	once	TGTGCCAGCAGCTTAGGGGCCCTCACAGATACGCAGTATTTT	CASSLGALTDTQYF
TRBV6-5	TRBJ2-3	-	few	TGTGCCAGTGCAAGGGGTTTAGGCACAGATACGCAGTATTTT	CASARGLGTDTQYF
TRBV4-3	TRBJ1-4	-	few	TGCGCCAGCAGCCAAGATCCAGGGGTAAGGTGGAACACTAATGAAAAACTGTTTTTT	CASSQDPGVRWNTNEKLFF
TRBV5-1	TRBJ1-2	TRBD1	few	TGCGCCAGCAGCTCGGGACAGGGAAACTATGGCTACACCTTC	CASSSGQGNYGYTF
TRBV9	TRBJ2-7	TRBD1	-	TGTGCCAGCAGCGCCCCGAGCGGGGACAGGGGTACCCACGAGCAGTACTTC	CASSAPSGDRGTHEQYF
TRBV18	TRBJ1-1	-	-	TGTGCCAGCTCACCCGGACACCTGAACACTGAAGCTTTCTTT	CASSPGHLNTEAFF
TRBV27	TRBJ1-2	TRBD1	-	TGTGCCAGCAGTCTTGGGACAGAATATGGCTACACCTTC	CASSLGTEYGYTF
TRBV7-2	TRBJ2-3	TRBD2	-	TGTGCCAGCAGCGTCAGCGGGGGGGCTAGCACAGATACGCAGTATTTT	CASSVSGGASTDTQYF
TRBV9	TRBJ1-1	-	-	TGTGCCAGCAGCGTATATTCGGGGGGAGGGACTGAAGCTTTCTTT	CASSVYSGGGTEAFF
TRBV2	TRBJ1-6	-	-	TGTGCCAGCAGTGAATCCCCCAGCAGCGAGTTCTTCTATAATTCACCCCTCCACTTT	CASSESPSSEFFYNSPLHF
TRBV6-5	TRBJ1-1	-	-	TGTGCCAGCAGTTACGCACGCTCACAGTTGAACACTGAAGCTTTCTTT	CASSYARSQLNTEAFF
TRBV19	TRBJ2-1	TRBD2	-	TGTGCCAGTACCCGGGCTAGCGGGGGGGTCCTCCTTTCCTACAATGAGCAGTTCTTC	CASTRASGGVLLSYNEQFF
TRBV29-1	TRBJ1-2	-	-	TGCAGCGTTGTGGACTACTTCGAAGGAAACTATGGCTACACCTTC	CSVVDYFEGNYGYTF
TRBV6-5	TRBJ2-1	TRBD1	once	TGTGCCAGCAGTTTGAGGGACAGGGGATATGAGCAGTTCTTC	CASSLRDRGYEQFF
TRBV6-5	TRBJ1-1	-	-	TGTGCCAGCAGCGGGAGTCTCATGAACACTGAAGCTTTCTTT	CASSGSLMNTEAFF
TRBV30	TRBJ2-1	TRBD2	-	TGTGCCTGGATGGCCCGACTAGCGGGCCCGGGTGAGCAGTTCTTC	CAWMARLAGPGEQFF
TRBV6-5	TRBJ2-5	-	few	TGTGCCACCGAGGACTCCCAAGTCCAAGAGACCCAGTACTTC	CATEDSQVQETQYF
TRBV23-1	TRBJ2-6	-	-	TGCGCCAGCAGTCAGAGCTCTGGGGCCAACGTCCTGACTTTC	CASSQSSGANVLTF
TRBV6-4	TRBJ2-2	-	-	TGTGCCAGCACCGCCCAGGGGGGTCCCACCGGGGAGCTGTTTTTT	CASTAQGGPTGELFF
TRBV2	TRBJ1-1	-	-	TGTGCCAGCAGTGGCCAGTTCACTGAAGCTTTCTTT	CASSGQFTEAFF
TRBV5-3	TRBJ2-1	-	-	TGTGCCAGGGTACACCACAATGAGCAGTTCTTC	CARVHHNEQFF
TRBV10-3	TRBJ1-2	TRBD1	-	TGTGCCATCAGTGCAGGACAGGGGGCGTATGGCTACACCTTC	CAISAGQGAYGYTF
TRBV10-3	TRBJ1-6	-	-	TGTGCCATCAACGACAGGCTCGATTCACCCCTCCACTTT	CAINDRLDSPLHF
TRBV9	TRBJ2-4	-	-	TGTGCCAGCAGCGTAGAGGGTACCCCCTCGGCACGGGGCATTCAGTACTTC	CASSVEGTPSARGIQYF
TRBV27	TRBJ2-7	TRBD2	once	TGTGCCAGCAGTTTACTAGCGGGGGCTACCTACGAGCAGTACTTC	CASSLLAGATYEQYF
TRBV27	TRBJ2-4	-	few	TGTGCCAGCAGTCCCACAGGGCTCCAAAACATTCAGTACTTC	CASSPTGLQNIQYF
TRBV5-4	TRBJ2-7	-	few	TGTGCCAGCAGCTTGGCCGGAGGGGCCTACGAGCAGTACTTC	CASSLAGGAYEQYF
TRBV9	TRBJ2-7	TRBD2	-	TGTGCCAGCAGCGTAGGAGTGGGGACTAGCGGGAGGAGGTACGAGCAGTACTTC	CASSVGVGTSGRRYEQYF
TRBV30	TRBJ2-7	-	-	TGTGCCTGGAGTGTATCAGGGGACTACGAGCAGTACTTC	CAWSVSGDYEQYF
TRBV29-1	TRBJ1-2	-	-	TGCAGCGTTACCAATGGGGGGGCAGCTGGCTACACCTTC	CSVTNGGAAGYTF
TRBV6-4	TRBJ1-5	-	-	TGTGCCAGCAGTGCTGACTCTAATAGCAATCAGCCCCAGCATTTT	CASSADSNSNQPQHF
TRBV2	TRBJ1-2	TRBD1	-	TGTGCCAGCACTGGGACCGGGACAGGGGCCGTTGGCTACACCTTC	CASTGTGTGAVGYTF
TRBV14	TRBJ1-1	-	-	TGTGCCAGCAGCCAACAGGTCGGAATTAAGGGGCCCATGAACACTGAAGCTTTCTTT	CASSQQVGIKGPMNTEAFF
TRBV7-8	TRBJ2-5	TRBD2	-	TGTGCCAGCAGCGGGCGGACTAGCGGGGAAGAGACCCAGTACTTC	CASSGRTSGEETQYF
TRBV7-6	TRBJ1-2	TRBD1	-	TGTGCCAGCAGCTTAGTACAGGGGGGTGGCTACACCTTC	CASSLVQGGGYTF
TRBV6-6	TRBJ1-1	-	-	TGTGCCAGCAGCCAGCGGGGGGGGAACACTGAAGCTTTCTTT	CASSQRGGNTEAFF
TRBV4-3	TRBJ2-1	-	few	TGCGCCAGCAGCCAAGGACTGGGACTGGTGGGGGACAATGAGCAGTTCTTC	CASSQGLGLVGDNEQFF
TRBV2	TRBJ1-5	-	-	TGTGCCAGCCTCATGGAGGGCAATCAGCCCCAGCATTTT	CASLMEGNQPQHF
TRBV5-1	TRBJ2-7	TRBD2	once	TGCGCCAGCAGCTTGGAAGCGGGGGAGTCCTACGAGCAGTACTTC	CASSLEAGESYEQYF
TRBV6-5	TRBJ1-1	TRBD1	-	TGTGCCAGCAGCCGACAGGGTCCCACTGAAGCTTTCTTT	CASSRQGPTEAFF
TRBV6-6	TRBJ1-5	TRBD1	few	TGTGCCAGCAGGCCAGAGGGGGCGTTCAATCAGCCCCAGCATTTT	CASRPEGAFNQPQHF
TRBV4-3	TRBJ1-1	-	few	TGCGCCAGCAGCACCCTGGAGCGGGGTCTGACTGAAGCTTTCTTT	CASSTLERGLTEAFF
TRBV6-5	TRBJ1-5	-	-	TGTGCCAGCAGTTCAGGGTTTGGGATCGGAAATCAGCCCCAGCATTTT	CASSSGFGIGNQPQHF
TRBV12-5	TRBJ1-2	TRBD1	-	TGTGCTAGTGGTTTGGTACCGGGACAGGCGTTTGGGGGCTATGGCTACACCTTC	CASGLVPGQAFGGYGYTF
TRBV27	TRBJ1-2	TRBD1	-	TGTGCCAGCAGACCCGTCGACAGGGAGCGCTATGGCTACACCTTC	CASRPVDRERYGYTF